Listed below are T cell receptor beta chains from one sample, sequenced in a study of graft-versus-host responses after intestinal transplantation. Here immunoSEQ multiplex PCR was the method, and the copy in TCRdb shows in-frame clones only, minus some. The sample shows about 93,000 clones, 90% to 95% of them seen only once. These receptors are not linked to any known antigen. This material consisted of unstimulated CD8+ T cells sorted from spleen or lymph node cells, taken before intestinal transplant. The receptors come from a human donor who received an intestinal transplant. The CDR3 runs from the conserved cysteine through the conserved F or W. A D gene is named only where the DNA matches it firmly.

D gene: .; V gene: TRBV19; J gene: TRBJ2-2; CDR3 DNA: TGTGCCAGTAGTTGGGGACTGAACACCGGGGAGCTGTTTTTT; CDR3 protein: CASSWGLNTGELFF
D gene: TRBD1; V gene: TRBV14; J gene: TRBJ1-2; CDR3 DNA: TGTGCCAGCAGCCTAACAGGGGGCGCCCACTATGGCTACACCTTC; CDR3 protein: CASSLTGGAHYGYTF
D gene: .; V gene: TRBV20-1; J gene: TRBJ1-2; CDR3 DNA: TGCAGTGGATGGCGGGATTATGGCTACACCTTC; CDR3 protein: CSGWRDYGYTF
D gene: TRBD1; V gene: TRBV6-1; J gene: TRBJ2-1; CDR3 DNA: TGTGCCAGCCTATTTGCAGGGGGATCCTACAATGAGCAGTTCTTC; CDR3 protein: CASLFAGGSYNEQFF
D gene: .; V gene: TRBV13; J gene: TRBJ2-7; CDR3 DNA: TGTGCCAGCAGCTCGCGGGGCCGTAGCCCCGAGCAGTACTTC; CDR3 protein: CASSSRGRSPEQYF
D gene: TRBD2; V gene: TRBV2; J gene: TRBJ2-3; CDR3 DNA: TGTGCCACGGGACTAGCGGGAGGAAGCACAGATACGCAGTATTTT; CDR3 protein: CATGLAGGSTDTQYF
D gene: .; V gene: TRBV6-5; J gene: TRBJ1-1; CDR3 DNA: TGTGCCAGCAGTTTGGCAGGCCTAAACACTGAAGCTTTCTTT; CDR3 protein: CASSLAGLNTEAFF
D gene: TRBD1; V gene: TRBV27; J gene: TRBJ2-7; CDR3 DNA: TGTGCCAGCAGTTTAGGGGGGACAGGGATCGAGTACGAGCAGTACTTC; CDR3 protein: CASSLGGTGIEYEQYF
D gene: .; V gene: TRBV11-2; J gene: TRBJ1-1; CDR3 DNA: TGTGCCAGCAGCTTAATCGGTTCCAAGAACACTGAAGCTTTCTTT; CDR3 protein: CASSLIGSKNTEAFF
D gene: TRBD1; V gene: TRBV19; J gene: TRBJ2-2; CDR3 DNA: TGTGCCAGTAGTATATTGGGACAGGTGGGCACCGGGGAGCTGTTTTTT; CDR3 protein: CASSILGQVGTGELFF
D gene: .; V gene: TRBV5-1; J gene: TRBJ2-7; CDR3 DNA: TGCGCCAGCATTTCTTACGAGCAGTACTTC; CDR3 protein: CASISYEQYF
D gene: .; V gene: TRBV2; J gene: TRBJ1-3; CDR3 DNA: TGTGCCAGCAGGGACGGGACATTAACCCTCGCTGGAAACACCATATATTTT; CDR3 protein: CASRDGTLTLAGNTIYF